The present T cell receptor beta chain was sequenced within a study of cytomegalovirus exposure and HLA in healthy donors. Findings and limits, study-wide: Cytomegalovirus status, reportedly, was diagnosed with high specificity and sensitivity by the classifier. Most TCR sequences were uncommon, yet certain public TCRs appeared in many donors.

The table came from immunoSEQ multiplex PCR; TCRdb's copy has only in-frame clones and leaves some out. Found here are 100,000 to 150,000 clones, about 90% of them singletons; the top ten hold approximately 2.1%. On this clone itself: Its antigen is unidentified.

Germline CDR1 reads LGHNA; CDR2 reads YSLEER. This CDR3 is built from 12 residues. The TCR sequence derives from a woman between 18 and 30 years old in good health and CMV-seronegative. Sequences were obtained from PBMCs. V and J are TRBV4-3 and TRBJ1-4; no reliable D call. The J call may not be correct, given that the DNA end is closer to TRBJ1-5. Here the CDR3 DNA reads TGCGCCAGCAGCCAAGATCTCGGGGTACAGCATTTT. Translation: CASSQDLGVQHF.